The 20 T cell receptor beta chains below all came from one sample that was sequenced in a study of blood T cell repertoires in COVID-19. Sequencing used immunoSEQ multiplex PCR; TCRdb keeps in-frame clones, though not all of them. The sample holds 150,000 to 180,000 clones, roughly four fifths seen once. Sequencing was done on a sample of peripheral blood. The source is an older man with acute or convalescent COVID-19.

This rearrangement joins TRBV30 to TRBJ1-3; maybe TRBD1 (5 bases). V was cut by 6 bases and J by 2 bases, with 14 bases left in between. Germline assignment: CDR1 GTSNPN and CDR2 SVGIG (reference sequence). The CDR3 contains 14 residues. CDR3 sequence: CACQPGGAGNTIYF. The DNA of the CDR3 is TGTGCCTGTCAACCGGGGGGGGCTGGAAACACCATATATTTT.

The gene calls are TRBV15 and TRBJ1-5; D is ambiguous. V gave up 0 bases and J gave up 3 bases, with 6 bases separating them. The CDR3 runs to 14 residues. Germline CDR1 LNHNV, CDR2 YYDKDF (reference sequence). The CDR3 is CATSRDGLNQPQHF. CDR3 DNA sequence: TGTGCCACCAGCAGAGATGGCCTCAATCAGCCCCAGCATTTT. The variable domain in full, completed from reference TRBV15 and TRBJ1-5, reads DAMVIQNPRYQVTQFGKPVTLSCSQTLNHNVMYWYQQKSSQAPKLLFHYYDKDFNNEADTPDNFQSRRPNTSFCFLDIRSPGLGDTAMYLCATSRDGLNQPQHFGDGTRLSIL.

In this sample, this clone turned up a few times. The rearrangement joins TRBV19 to TRBJ1-2, with TRBD1 matching over 7 bases. The V gene's germline CDR1 is LNHDA and CDR2 SQIVND (reference sequence). The V gene end was trimmed by 6 bases and the J gene end by 8 bases; junction bases not matched to a gene: 6. This CDR3 spans 12 amino acids. The CDR3 coding sequence is TGTGCCAGTAGCGCACAGGGGAGCGGCTACACCTTC. This codes for CASSAQGSGYTF. Variable domain in full (rest from reference TRBV19 and TRBJ1-2): DGGITQSPKYLFRKEGQNVTLSCEQNLNHDAMYWYRQDPGQGLRLIYYSQIVNDFQKGDIAEGYSVSREKKESFPLTVTSAQKNPTAFYLCASSAQGSGYTFGSGTRLTVV.

The chain's CDR3 is CASSLGPAVGEQFF. The CDR3 coding sequence is TGTGCCAGCAGCTTAGGTCCCGCGGTTGGGGAGCAGTTCTTC. The chain uses TRBV11-3 and TRBJ2-1, with no clear D. In germline, CDR1 is SGHNT, CDR2 YENEEA. CDR3 length: 14 amino acids. Trimming pared 1 base from V and 10 bases from J, leaving 14 bases between. Full variable domain (rest looked up from reference TRBV11-3 and TRBJ2-1): EAGVVQSPRYKIIEKKQPVAFWCNPISGHNTLYWYLQNLGQGPELLIRYENEEAVDDSQLPKDRFSAERLKGVDSTLKIQPAELGDSAVYLCASSLGPAVGEQFFGPGTRLTVL.

Only one count was recorded for this clone. The rearrangement links TRBV16 to TRBJ1-1; D gene ambiguous. Trimming left V 7 bases short and J 0 bases short, with 12 bases between. The CDR3 runs 14 residues. Germline V gives CDR1 KGHSY, CDR2 FQNENV. CDR3 DNA sequence: TGTGCCAGCACCCCCGGGTTCATGAACACTGAAGCTTTCTTT. It yields the protein CASTPGFMNTEAFF.

This clone occurred a few times. CDR3 bases: TGCGCCAGCAGCCCCACACAGGGCACCAACACCGGGGAGCTGTTTTTT. Amino acid sequence: CASSPTQGTNTGELFF. V gene TRBV4-3 combines with J gene TRBJ2-2, with D possibly matching TRBD1 (6 bases). The CDR3 covers 16 residues. Per germline, CDR1 LGHNA and CDR2 YSLEER. V gave up 4 bases and J gave up 2 bases, with 14 bases separating them.

The chain couples TRBV4-2 to TRBJ2-1; 11 bases match TRBD2. The CDR3 sequence is 17 residues long. V was clipped by 0 bases and J by 4 bases; unmatched bases: 5. The V gene's germline CDR1 is LGHNA and CDR2 YNFKEQ. CDR3 coding DNA: TGTGCCAGCAGCCAAGATCTTCTAGCGGGGGGATACAATGAGCAGTTCTTC. It is translated as CASSQDLLAGGYNEQFF.

The chain carries TRBV12-2 and TRBJ1-5; TRBD1 was called by the table and not checked on the DNA. TRBV12-2 is shown as a pseudogene. The CDR3 covers 15 residues. This CDR3 reads CASHRGQPSNQPQHF. The DNA for the CDR3 is TGTGCAAGTCACAGGGGCCAGCCTAGCAATCAGCCCCAGCATTTT.

This clone was recorded once. The V and J genes are TRBV30 and TRBJ2-7; D may be TRBD2 (5 bases). This CDR3 contains 11 residues. The V end lost 1 base, the J end lost 7 bases, and 8 bases lay between the germline ends. Germline CDR1 reads GTSNPN; CDR2 reads SVGIG (reference sequence). The CDR3 protein is CAWSDRGEQYF. The CDR3 coding sequence is TGTGCCTGGAGTGACCGCGGGGAGCAGTACTTC.

The rearrangement links TRBV29-1 to TRBJ1-1, with a possible D match to TRBD1 (6 bases). CDR3 length equals 14 residues. V was cut by 2 bases and J by 0 bases, with 10 bases left in between. Germline loops: CDR1 SQVTM, CDR2 ANQGSEA. CDR3 protein: CSVERQGMNTEAFF. The CDR3 coding sequence is TGCAGCGTTGAACGTCAGGGGATGAACACTGAAGCTTTCTTT. Drawing the rest from reference TRBV29-1 and TRBJ1-1, the complete variable domain is SAVISQKPSRDICQRGTSLTIQCQVDSQVTMMFWYRQQPGQSLTLIATANQGSEATYESGFVIDKFPISRPNLTFSTLTVSNMSPEDSSIYLCSVERQGMNTEAFFGQGTRLTVV.

This chain uses TRBV18 with TRBJ2-7, with D possibly TRBD1 on 6 matching bases. From germline, CDR1 is KGHSH and CDR2 LQKENI. There are 13 residues in the CDR3. Trimming stripped 4 bases from V and 2 bases from J, with 9 bases between. CDR3 DNA sequence: TGTGCCAGCTCACTAGGACAGACCTACGAGCAGTACGTC. It codes for CASSLGQTYEQYV.

The gene calls are TRBV6-5 and TRBJ1-4; possible D gene TRBD1, 6 bases. The germline V gene has CDR1 MNHEY and CDR2 SVGAGI. Trimming removed 4 bases at V and 12 bases at J, with 12 bases between. The CDR3 consists of 12 residues. The CDR3 region is CASSSGVGELFF. As DNA, the CDR3 is TGTGCCAGCAGTTCAGGGGTTGGGGAACTGTTTTTT.

The rearrangement links TRBV30 to TRBJ2-1; 8 nucleotides line up with TRBD2. The CDR3 is made up of 15 amino acids. Germline V gives CDR1 GTSNPN, CDR2 SVGIG (reference sequence). The junction had 4 bases not matched to a gene; V was cut back by 3 bases and J by 0 bases. In DNA form, the CDR3 reads TGTGCCTGGAGCGCAGCGGGGGTCTCCTACAATGAGCAGTTCTTC. Its protein product is CAWSAAGVSYNEQFF.

The rearrangement links TRBV11-2 to TRBJ2-1, with TRBD1 identical over 10 bases. Germline V gives CDR1 SGHAT, CDR2 FQNNGV. Losses at the gene ends were 5 bases for V and 7 bases for J; bases not matched to a gene: 8. This CDR3 spans 15 amino acids. The chain's CDR3 is CASSQDRGIFNEQFF. DNA for the CDR3: TGTGCCAGCAGCCAGGACAGGGGGATTTTTAATGAGCAGTTCTTC.

This clone was seen only a few times. V and J are TRBV24-1 and TRBJ1-4; 7 nucleotides line up with TRBD1. Germline loops: CDR1 KGHDR, CDR2 SFDVKD. This CDR3 region has 18 residues. V gave up 0 bases and J gave up 0 bases; unmatched junction bases: 6. CDR3 bases: TGTGCCACCAGTGATTTGGCACAGGGGTCCACAACTAATGAAAAACTGTTTTTT. Translating it yields CATSDLAQGSTTNEKLFF.

This chain links TRBV19 with TRBJ2-7; D gene ambiguous. This CDR3 is built from 13 residues. The germline V and J ends were trimmed by 4 bases and 1 base, with 8 bases remaining between them. The germline CDR1 and CDR2 sequences are LNHDA and SQIVND (reference sequence). CDR3 nucleotides: TGTGCCAGTAGTACTATGAGGTCCTACGAGCAGTACTTC. Amino acid sequence: CASSTMRSYEQYF.

This clone was counted only a few times. This rearrangement joins TRBV3-1 (or the pseudogene TRBV3-2) to TRBJ1-4, with 10 nucleotides matching TRBD1. Germline lookup yields CDR1 LGHDT and CDR2 YNNKEL (reference sequence). V lost 4 bases, J lost 8 bases, and 1 base stayed unmatched. This CDR3 comprises 13 residues. CDR3 DNA sequence: TGTGCCAGCAGCCCGGGACAGGGGGAAAAACTGTTTTTT. The encoded protein is CASSPGQGEKLFF.

The chain uses TRBV5-1 and TRBJ1-1, with D unclear. Per the germline V gene, CDR1 is SGHRS and CDR2 is YFSETQ. The CDR3 loop spans 16 amino acids. V shed 4 bases and J shed 0 bases, with 16 bases lying between them. The CDR3 sequence: CASSDPSHYMNTEAFF. The CDR3 DNA is TGCGCCAGCAGCGACCCGTCCCACTACATGAACACTGAAGCTTTCTTT.

The CDR3 bases are TGTGCCAGCAGGATGGACAGAAACTATGGCTACACCTTC. Its translation is CASRMDRNYGYTF. The rearrangement uses TRBV2 and TRBJ1-2, with D tentatively TRBD1 (6 bases). V gave up 6 bases and J gave up 2 bases, with 10 bases separating them. Germline CDR1 reads SNHLY; CDR2 reads FYNNEI. CDR3 length: 13 amino acids.

The rearrangement joins TRBV4-2 to TRBJ2-5, with 8 bases identical to TRBD1. CDR3 length: 16 amino acids. The trim removed 0 bases at V and 2 bases at J, leaving 5 bases unmatched. Germline V gene lookup returns CDR1 LGHNA and CDR2 YNFKEQ. CDR3 amino acids: CASSQDGTGLQETQYF. The DNA for the CDR3 is TGTGCCAGCAGCCAAGACGGGACAGGCTTACAAGAGACCCAGTACTTC.